This T cell receptor (beta chain) appears in the sequencing data of a study of T cells in Graves' hyperthyroidism and ophthalmopathy. The wider study: Prior to any treatment, at the point of initial diagnosis, peripheral blood was collected.

V was shortened by 4 bases and J by 4 bases, with 19 bases between the two germline ends. This CDR3 has 16 amino acids. Germline CDR1 and CDR2: MDHEN and SYDVKM. RNA transcripts provided the source from which TCR beta CDR3 regions were amplified. An initial round of RT-PCR targeting the TCR CDR3 relied on the HTBI primer set. In TCRdb, the multiplex PCR reads were re-called with MiXCR into one record per CDR3 protein. Of about 350,000 distinct CDR3 sequences in the sample, around 18% were seen once. The sequence was collected from a woman aged 40 to 50 with Graves' ophthalmopathy. This chain connects TRBV28 to TRBJ2-5; D might be TRBD1 (6 bases). Material for sequencing was blood. CDR3 coding DNA: TGTGCCAGCAGTTCAGCAGGGGCAGGGGAACGAGAGACCCAGTACTTC. Translation gives CASSSAGAGERETQYF.